The 18 T cell receptor beta chains in this list originate from one sample, sequenced in a study of cytomegalovirus exposure and HLA in healthy donors (dated by TCRdb to the late 2010s). Receptor libraries were prepared by the immunoSEQ multiplex PCR assay. The table was pulled from immuneACCESS by TCRdb, which kept in-frame rearrangements only. Such tables lose some clones; where checked, under half of the loss comes from unresolved V genes, and the rest has no known cause. Present in this sample are approximately 160,000 clones, 91% of which were seen just once. The ten largest clonotypes hold 3% of the sample. The sequenced sample consisted of PBMCs. The receptors stem from a woman between 18 and 30 years old in good health and CMV-seropositive.

The chain combines TRBV5-8 with TRBJ1-1, with D unclear. The CDR3 is 12 amino acids. The germline V gene has CDR1 SGHTS and CDR2 YDEGEE. Trimming pared 9 bases from V and 2 bases from J, leaving 11 bases between. The CDR3 protein is CANGGLNTEAFF. CDR3 coding DNA: TGTGCCAACGGAGGGCTCAACACTGAAGCTTTCTTT.

The rearrangement joins TRBV7-8 to TRBJ1-6; 9 nucleotides match TRBD1. The V and J ends lost 1 base and 8 bases, in that order; junction bases with no gene match: 6. CDR3 length: 16 amino acids. The germline gives CDR1 SGHVS, CDR2 FQNEAQ. The CDR3 protein is CASSLVGTGSHSPLHF. The DNA for the CDR3 is TGTGCCAGCAGCTTAGTTGGGACAGGGAGTCATTCACCCCTCCACTTT. The full variable domain, rest sourced from reference TRBV7-8 and TRBJ1-6, is GAGVSQSPRYKVAKRGQDVALRCDPISGHVSLFWYQQALGQGPEFLTYFQNEAQLDKSGLPSDRFFAERPEGSVSTLKIQRTQQEDSAVYLCASSLVGTGSHSPLHFGNGTRLTVT.

This chain joins TRBV4-1 and TRBJ1-6; 7 nucleotides agree with TRBD1. The CDR3 runs to 17 residues. Germline CDR1 and CDR2: MGHRA and YSYEKL. J lost 9 bases, V lost 1 base, and 12 bases had no gene match. CDR3 nucleotide sequence: TGCGCCAGCAGCCAAGTCCCCGCCAGACAGGGACCTTCACCCCTCCACTTT. As protein: CASSQVPARQGPSPLHF.

The chain recombines TRBV5-1 with TRBJ1-1, with 8 bases identical to TRBD1. With 0 bases clipped from V and 5 bases from J, the junction kept 12 bases outside the gene matches. The CDR3 is 17 residues long. Germline V gene data show CDR1 as SGHRS and CDR2 as YFSETQ. The CDR3 here is CASSLEVAGGRGTEAFF. The CDR3 DNA follows: TGCGCCAGCAGCTTGGAAGTAGCAGGGGGCAGGGGGACTGAAGCTTTCTTT.

This sequence joins TRBV5-1 and TRBJ1-1; D might be TRBD1 (6 bases). Germline V gene data show CDR1 as SGHRS and CDR2 as YFSETQ. The V end was cut by 5 bases, the J end by 1 base, with 12 bases between. The CDR3 consists of 14 residues. The chain's CDR3 is CASSSVGGNTEAFF. The CDR3 nucleotides are TGCGCCAGCAGTTCCGTAGGGGGGAACACTGAAGCTTTCTTT.

The CDR3 is CASSPLAGATDTQYF. CDR3 sequence (DNA): TGTGCCAGCAGTCCCCTAGCGGGAGCGACAGATACGCAGTATTTT. The chain uses TRBV28 and TRBJ2-3, with 10 bases matching TRBD2. CDR3 size: 15 residues. The germline gives CDR1 MDHEN, CDR2 SYDVKM. Germline trimming cut 5 bases from V and 3 bases from J; bases unmatched to any gene: 5.

V usage is TRBV2 and J usage is TRBJ2-1; 13 nucleotides line up with TRBD2. CDR1 is SNHLY and CDR2 is FYNNEI in the germline V gene. V gave up 1 base and J gave up 1 base; unmatched junction bases: 4. The CDR3 runs to 18 residues. CDR3 in amino acids: CASSEGGLAGDSYNEQFF. In DNA, the CDR3 is TGTGCCAGCAGTGAAGGAGGACTAGCGGGAGATTCCTACAATGAGCAGTTCTTC.

The chain couples TRBV28 to TRBJ2-7, with TRBD1 matching over 7 bases. CDR3 size: 13 residues. V trimming: 7 bases; J trimming: 7 bases; junction bases outside the gene matches: 10. Germline V lookup: CDR1 MDHEN, CDR2 SYDVKM. The chain's CDR3 is CASNRGAWREQYF. In nucleotides, the CDR3 is TGTGCCAGCAACAGGGGTGCCTGGCGGGAGCAGTACTTC.

This clone has a handful of counts. The chain carries TRBV7-9 and TRBJ2-3, with 7 bases fitting TRBD2. The CDR3 consists of 15 residues. V gave up 4 bases and J gave up 7 bases; unmatched junction bases: 11. Germline lookup yields CDR1 SEHNR and CDR2 FQNEAQ (reference sequence). In DNA, the CDR3 is TGTGCCAGCAGCTCGCGGGAGACCACAATTCATACGCAGTATTTT. Translating gives CASSSRETTIHTQYF.

The genes are TRBV11-3 and TRBJ2-5; D call uncertain. Trimming took 1 base from V and 2 from J, leaving 11 bases between them. Germline-derived CDR1 and CDR2 are SGHNT and YENEEA. The CDR3 runs to 15 residues. The CDR3 protein is CASSLGVGSQETQYF. Written as DNA, the CDR3 is TGTGCCAGCAGCTTAGGAGTCGGGTCACAAGAGACCCAGTACTTC. The complete variable domain, with remaining parts taken from reference TRBV11-3 and TRBJ2-5, reads EAGVVQSPRYKIIEKKQPVAFWCNPISGHNTLYWYLQNLGQGPELLIRYENEEAVDDSQLPKDRFSAERLKGVDSTLKIQPAELGDSAVYLCASSLGVGSQETQYFGPGTRLLVL.

The genes are TRBV25-1 and TRBJ2-7; 10 bases match TRBD2. The CDR3 length is 14 residues. V lost 7 bases, J lost 1 base, and 4 bases stayed unmatched. The germline gives CDR1 MGHDK, CDR2 SYGVNS. The CDR3 protein is CASKPSGGSYEQYF. CDR3 DNA sequence: TGTGCCAGCAAACCTAGCGGGGGATCCTACGAGCAGTACTTC.

This sequence joins TRBV5-1 and TRBJ2-7; 8 nucleotides align to TRBD2. Germline values: CDR1 SGHRS, CDR2 YFSETQ. V lost 5 bases and J lost 6; bases outside the gene matches: 7. The CDR3 is made up of 13 amino acids. Here the CDR3 DNA reads TGCGCCAGCAGGAACGGGAGGGGTAGCGAGCAGTACTTC. It translates to CASRNGRGSEQYF.

With regard to this clone: The sample carries other DNA sequences with the same CDR3. The chain carries TRBV5-4 and TRBJ1-2, with D possibly TRBD1 on 6 matching bases. This CDR3 is built from 16 residues. Deletions cut 3 bases from V and 4 bases from J, with 19 bases between. CDR1 and CDR2 from the germline V gene are SGHNT and YYREEE (reference sequence). The CDR3 region is CASSSQDKQGAYGYTF. CDR3 nucleotides: TGTGCCAGCAGCTCTCAAGACAAACAGGGCGCCTATGGCTACACCTTC.

The CDR3 DNA reads TGCGCCAGCAGCTTGGCGGGAAGGGAGCGCGGTTCACCCCTCCACTTT. Translating gives CASSLAGRERGSPLHF. This chain links TRBV5-1 with TRBJ1-6; no reliable D call. Trimming took 0 bases from V and 9 from J, leaving 16 bases between them. CDR1 and CDR2 from the germline V gene are SGHRS and YFSETQ. The CDR3 extends over 16 amino acids.

Only a few counts were recorded for this clone. The rearrangement links TRBV5-1 to TRBJ1-4, with a tentative D call TRBD1 (5 bases). Germline lookup yields CDR1 SGHRS and CDR2 YFSETQ. This CDR3 spans 16 amino acids. Trimming pared 4 bases from V and 0 bases from J, leaving 13 bases between. CDR3: CASSPGGMTTNEKLFF. The CDR3 DNA sequence: TGCGCCAGCAGCCCGGGGGGGATGACAACTAATGAAAAACTGTTTTTT.

The chain links TRBV9 to TRBJ2-2; 9 bases align to TRBD2. The CDR3 has 13 amino acids. V lost 0 bases to trimming and J lost 13 bases; unmatched junction nucleotides: 4. Germline lookup yields CDR1 SGDLS and CDR2 YYNGEE. CDR3 sequence reads: CASSVASGDRLFF. CDR3 nucleotides: TGTGCCAGCAGCGTAGCTAGCGGGGATAGGCTGTTTTTT.

The V gene is TRBV15, the J gene TRBJ1-1; D unresolved. Germline assignment: CDR1 LNHNV and CDR2 YYDKDF (reference sequence). The ends were cut back, 3 bases at V and 11 bases at J, with 16 bases in the middle. This CDR3 has 13 amino acids. The CDR3 DNA reads as TGTGCCACCAGCAGTGACTCTCGGGGTCGGGCTTTCTTT. Translated: CATSSDSRGRAFF.

V is TRBV5-1 and J is TRBJ2-7; maybe TRBD2 (7 bases). Trimming removed 4 bases at V and 6 bases at J, with 20 bases between. CDR1 is SGHRS and CDR2 is YFSETQ in the germline V gene. The CDR3 consists of 15 residues. The CDR3 here is CASSVTGGGSSEQYF. CDR3 nucleotide sequence: TGCGCCAGCAGCGTGACAGGCGGCGGGAGTTCCGAGCAGTACTTC. Full variable domain (missing parts from reference TRBV5-1 and TRBJ2-7): KAGVTQTPRYLIKTRGQQVTLSCSPISGHRSVSWYQQTPGQGLQFLFEYFSETQRNKGNFPGRFSGRQFSNSRSEMNVSTLELGDSALYLCASSVTGGGSSEQYFGPGTRLTVT.